This TCR beta chain derives from a study of blood T cells in healthy people across ages. Combining a sample-barcoded 5' primer with a J-beta primer mix, a second PCR ran for roughly 7 to 12 cycles. TCRdb recomputed calls from the 5' RACE reads with MiXCR, one row per CDR3 protein. The repertoire holds about 1.4 million distinct CDR3 sequences, with around 59% as singletons. Each sample gave at least 7 million isolated PBMCs. The V segment lost 2 bases and the J segment 4 bases; nucleotides outside the gene matches: 5. Germline V lookup: CDR1 SGDLS, CDR2 YYNGEE. The CDR3 extends over 15 amino acids. The clonotype was recovered from a young man in good health. The chain joins TRBV9 to TRBJ2-3, with 9 nucleotides matching TRBD2. The sample comprised blood. The CDR3 DNA sequence: TGTGCCAGCAGCGTCGTTAGCGGGGGTTCAGATACGCAGTATTTT. As protein: CASSVVSGGSDTQYF. The full variable domain, in which reference TRBV9 and TRBJ2-3 provide the parts outside the CDR3, is DSGVTQTPKHLITATGQRVTLRCSPRSGDLSVYWYQQSLDQGLQFLIQYYNGEERAKGNILERFSAQQFPDLHSELNLSSLELGDSALYFCASSVVSGGSDTQYFGPGTRLTVL.